One sample yielded the 17 T cell receptor beta chains listed below, sequenced in a study of cytomegalovirus exposure and HLA in healthy donors. PCR involved 60 Vbeta and 13 Jbeta primers. Profiling relied on immunoSEQ multiplex PCR, and the TCRdb table lists in-frame clones only, not all of them. This table holds around 160,000 clones, about 64% found once. The sample taken for sequencing was PBMCs. These receptors all come from a man in his forties or fifties in good health and CMV-seronegative.

The CDR3 loop reads CASSIGSATNEKLFF. Written as DNA, the CDR3 is TGTGCCAGTAGTATAGGGAGTGCAACTAATGAAAAACTGTTTTTT. The gene calls are TRBV19 and TRBJ1-4; D is unresolved. The CDR3 totals 15 residues. Germline assignment: CDR1 LNHDA and CDR2 SQIVND (reference sequence). Trimming cost V 1 base and J 0 bases, with 6 bases left between them.

This chain links TRBV4-1 with TRBJ2-7; 8 bases fit TRBD1. V gave up 5 bases and J gave up 6 bases; unmatched junction bases: 9. In germline, CDR1 is MGHRA, CDR2 YSYEKL. The CDR3 consists of 14 residues. As DNA, the CDR3 is TGCGCCAGCAGCACGGACAGGGCCTTGGGCGAGCAGTACTTC. Its protein product is CASSTDRALGEQYF.

This clone showed up just a few times. The chain is built from TRBV10-3 and TRBJ1-1; the D is unclear. The CDR3 has 13 amino acids. Trimming removed 3 bases at V and 2 bases at J, with 7 bases between. Germline V gene lookup returns CDR1 ENHRY and CDR2 SYGVKD. The CDR3 loop reads CAISDEINTEAFF. Written as DNA, the CDR3 is TGTGCCATCAGTGATGAGATAAACACTGAAGCTTTCTTT.

The chain links TRBV5-1 to TRBJ1-1; 8 nucleotides align to TRBD1. CDR1 and CDR2 (germline): SGHRS, YFSETQ. The trim removed 4 bases at V and 5 bases at J, leaving 10 bases unmatched. This CDR3 is built from 15 residues. The CDR3 bases are TGCGCCAGCAGCCCCCGGACAGGGAAGTGGACTGAAGCTTTCTTT. Its translation: CASSPRTGKWTEAFF.

This clone has just a few counts. A junction end diverges from the germline sequence, so it may reflect a read error. The chain links TRBV7-9 to TRBJ2-7, with TRBD1 matching 9 bases. Per germline, CDR1 SEHNR and CDR2 FQNEAQ (reference sequence). CDR3 length: 17 residues. This CDR3 reads CSSSRPRTGDPTYEQYF. The CDR3 DNA reads as TGTTCCAGCAGCCGACCTCGGACAGGGGATCCCACCTACGAGCAGTACTTC.

This clone was found a few times. The rearrangement joins TRBV11-2 to TRBJ2-2, with D possibly being TRBD2 (6 bases). Germline V gene lookup returns CDR1 SGHAT and CDR2 FQNNGV. V was clipped by 5 bases and J by 6 bases, with 10 bases between them. There are 13 residues in the CDR3. The CDR3 nucleotides read TGTGCCAGCAGCCTTAGGAGGGCCGGGGAGCTGTTTTTT. Translation: CASSLRRAGELFF.

V is TRBV20-1 and J is TRBJ2-3, with D unclear. CDR3 length equals 11 residues. Germline V gene sequence: CDR1 DFQATT, CDR2 SNEGSKA (reference sequence). V lost 3 bases and J lost 6, with 7 bases in between. The CDR3 protein is CSASTRDTQYF. For the CDR3, the DNA is TGCAGTGCTAGTACGAGGGATACGCAGTATTTT.

The chain carries TRBV28 and TRBJ1-2, with 9 positions matching TRBD1. From germline, CDR1 is MDHEN and CDR2 SYDVKM. CDR3 size: 15 residues. After removal of 5 bases from V and 8 bases from J, the junction contained 12 bases not matched to a gene. In DNA, the CDR3 is TGTGCCAGCAGTCAGCCACCGGGACAGGGATACGGCTACACCTTC. Translating it yields CASSQPPGQGYGYTF.

CDR3 loop: CASSKGPRDRGGNEQFF. As DNA, the CDR3 is TGTGCCAGCAGCAAAGGCCCCCGGGACAGGGGAGGGAATGAGCAGTTCTTC. This chain joins TRBV21-1 and TRBJ2-1; the table's D call, TRBD1, was not checked against the DNA. TRBV21-1 is a recognized pseudogene. This CDR3 has 17 residues.

This chain connects TRBV15 to TRBJ2-7; TRBD1 aligns across 10 bases. The CDR3 spans 16 residues. Germline V lookup: CDR1 LNHNV, CDR2 YYDKDF (reference sequence). V dropped 2 bases and J dropped 7; count of bases not matched to a gene: 11. This chain's CDR3 is CATSRFTGTGVGEQYF. DNA for the CDR3: TGTGCCACCAGCAGATTTACCGGGACAGGGGTTGGGGAGCAGTACTTC.

This clone has just one count. The J gene is TRBJ1-1, the V gene TRBV5-1; maybe TRBD1 (6 bases). CDR1 and CDR2 from the germline V gene are SGHRS and YFSETQ. The V and J ends lost 6 bases and 5 bases respectively, with 14 bases between them. This CDR3 contains 13 residues. In nucleotides, the CDR3 is TGCGCCAGCAACGAGGACAGTTTGACTGAAGCTTTCTTT. It codes for CASNEDSLTEAFF.

This clone was seen a handful of times. The CDR3 coding sequence is TGTGCCAGCAGTGAATACGGTTACGCGGGGACCGGGGAGCTGTTTTTT. This encodes CASSEYGYAGTGELFF. V gene TRBV25-1 combines with J gene TRBJ2-2, with a weak D call TRBD2 (6 bases). This CDR3 region has 16 residues. The V and J ends lost 0 bases and 5 bases respectively, with 13 bases between them. The germline V gene has CDR1 MGHDK and CDR2 SYGVNS.

This clone came up once. The rearrangement joins TRBV28 to TRBJ1-1; D is undetermined. Germline CDR1 MDHEN, CDR2 SYDVKM. The CDR3 contains 12 residues. The ends were cut back, 1 base at V and 7 bases at J, with 7 bases in the middle. The chain's CDR3 is CASSLFPHEAFF. CDR3 coding DNA: TGTGCCAGCAGTTTATTCCCCCATGAAGCTTTCTTT. Filled out from reference TRBV28 and TRBJ1-1, the complete variable domain reads DVKVTQSSRYLVKRTGEKVFLECVQDMDHENMFWYRQDPGLGLRLIYFSYDVKMKEKGDIPEGYSVSREKKERFSLILESASTNQTSMYLCASSLFPHEAFFGQGTRLTVV.

J is TRBJ2-3 and V is TRBV7-9; D is uncertain. The CDR3 is 14 residues long. Trimming removed 5 bases from V and 0 bases from J, with 9 bases in between. Germline V CDR1 and CDR2: SEHNR, FQNEAQ (reference sequence). The chain's CDR3 is CASSQAPSTDTQYF. In DNA form, the CDR3 reads TGTGCCAGCAGCCAAGCACCTAGCACAGATACGCAGTATTTT.

The chain carries TRBV11-3 and TRBJ2-3; 11 positions match TRBD1. The CDR3 consists of 15 residues. Germline V gives CDR1 SGHNT, CDR2 YENEEA. V trimming: 4 bases; J trimming: 5 bases; junction bases outside the gene matches: 5. The CDR3 loop reads CASSSGQGAEDTQYF. In nucleotides, the CDR3 is TGTGCCAGCAGCTCCGGACAGGGGGCGGAAGATACGCAGTATTTT.

This clone appeared a single time. The CDR3 DNA is TGTGCCAGTAGTATAGGCGGACAGGGGACGCAGCCCCAGCATTTT. Residues: CASSIGGQGTQPQHF. The chain joins TRBV19 to TRBJ1-5; 9 bases map to TRBD1. Germline-derived CDR1 and CDR2 are LNHDA and SQIVND (reference sequence). Trimming cost V 1 base and J 7 bases; bases outside gene matches: 5. This CDR3 region has 15 residues.

The chain links TRBV21-1 to TRBJ1-2; the D call TRBD1 from the table was never checked on the DNA. TRBV21-1 is a pseudogene locus. The CDR3 is made up of 17 amino acids. The CDR3 loop reads CASSKVTGHTTNYGYTF. CDR3 nucleotide sequence: TGTGCCAGCAGCAAAGTTACAGGTCATACGACTAACTATGGCTACACCTTC.